These 20 T cell receptor beta chains originate from one sample sequenced in a study of blood T cell repertoires in COVID-19. TCRdb keeps only in-frame clones here, not all; method: immunoSEQ multiplex PCR. The data show about 59,000 clones, more than 60% seen once. The sample consisted of peripheral blood. Receptor source: a woman in her seventies with acute or convalescent COVID-19.

This clone has more than one count but fewer than ten. The V gene is TRBV11-2, the J gene TRBJ2-1, with D possibly being TRBD1 (6 bases). Trimming shortened V by 0 bases and J by 9 bases, and 9 bases separated the two germline ends. CDR3 length: 13 residues. CDR1 SGHAT and CDR2 FQNNGV come from the germline V gene. CDR3 sequence (DNA): TGTGCCAGCAGCTTAGAGGGGGCTGGTGAGCAGTTCTTC. This encodes CASSLEGAGEQFF.

This clone was recorded once. The chain employs TRBV2 and TRBJ2-3; 7 nucleotides agree with TRBD2. The CDR3 length is 14 residues. The ends lost 7 bases at V and 7 bases at J; junction bases unmatched: 11. Germline V gene sequence: CDR1 SNHLY, CDR2 FYNNEI. DNA for the CDR3: TGTGCCAGCACGACGGAAGGCGGGAGTTATACGCAGTATTTT. Its translation: CASTTEGGSYTQYF.

This chain joins TRBV3-1 (or the pseudogene TRBV3-2) and TRBJ1-4; D is unresolved. This CDR3 has 13 amino acids. The V end was cut by 0 bases, the J end by 6 bases, with 5 bases between. CDR1 and CDR2 (germline): LGHDT, YNNKEL (reference sequence). The chain's CDR3 is CASSQDNDEKLFF. The CDR3 region has the DNA TGTGCCAGCAGCCAAGACAATGATGAAAAACTGTTTTTT.

The chain is built from TRBV18 and TRBJ2-7; D is perhaps TRBD2 (5 bases). The germline V gene has CDR1 KGHSH and CDR2 LQKENI. V shed 6 bases and J shed 5 bases, with 20 bases lying between them. This CDR3 has 15 amino acids. The CDR3 sequence: CASSLTGNEPNEQYF. The CDR3 DNA reads as TGTGCCAGCTCCCTCACCGGGAATGAGCCTAACGAGCAGTACTTC.

The genes are TRBV15 and TRBJ1-1, with a tentative D call TRBD1 (5 bases). Between the trimmed V and J ends, which lost 1 base and 4 bases, there was a span of 13 bases. This CDR3 is 15 amino acids long. The germline V gene has CDR1 LNHNV and CDR2 YYDKDF (reference sequence). The CDR3 DNA sequence: TGTGCCACCAGCAGAGTTGGATGGGGGGGCACTGAAGCTTTCTTT. Translating gives CATSRVGWGGTEAFF.

V is TRBV6-5 and J is TRBJ2-7, with TRBD2 matching over 9 bases. With 2 bases clipped from V and 4 bases from J, the junction kept 6 bases outside the gene matches. The CDR3 spans 15 residues. Germline V gene lookup returns CDR1 MNHEY and CDR2 SVGAGI. CDR3 in amino acids: CASSYRASGVYEQYV. DNA of the CDR3: TGTGCCAGCAGTTACAGGGCTAGCGGGGTTTACGAGCAGTACGTC.

The V gene is TRBV19, the J gene TRBJ1-4; tentatively, D is TRBD1 (5 bases). V was trimmed by 4 bases and J by 5 bases, leaving 8 bases between them. CDR1 and CDR2 from the germline V gene are LNHDA and SQIVND (reference sequence). This CDR3 is built from 13 residues. Here the CDR3 DNA reads TGTGCCAGTAGTAAGCGACAGAATGAAAAACTGTTTTTT. Its translation: CASSKRQNEKLFF. Looking up the rest from reference TRBV19 and TRBJ1-4 gives the full variable domain: DGGITQSPKYLFRKEGQNVTLSCEQNLNHDAMYWYRQDPGQGLRLIYYSQIVNDFQKGDIAEGYSVSREKKESFPLTVTSAQKNPTAFYLCASSKRQNEKLFFGSGTQLSVL.

This chain connects TRBV19 to TRBJ1-1; a possible D gene is TRBD1 (5 bases). Germline CDR1 is LNHDA and CDR2 is SQIVND (reference sequence). V gave up 3 bases and J gave up 2 bases, with 10 bases separating them. The CDR3 covers 14 residues. The chain's CDR3 is CASSIAGLNTEAFF. CDR3 bases: TGTGCCAGTAGTATCGCAGGGTTAAACACTGAAGCTTTCTTT.

The chain combines TRBV4-1 with TRBJ2-3; 14 bases line up with TRBD2. V lost 0 bases to trimming and J lost 9 bases; unmatched junction nucleotides: 8. The CDR3 has 17 residues. CDR1 is MGHRA and CDR2 is YSYEKL in the germline V gene. This chain's CDR3 is CASSQDPTSGGAWTQYF. In nucleotides, the CDR3 is TGCGCCAGCAGCCAAGATCCGACTAGCGGGGGGGCTTGGACGCAGTATTTT.

The gene calls are TRBV11-3 and TRBJ2-1, with 7 bases matching TRBD1. In germline, CDR1 is SGHNT, CDR2 YENEEA. This CDR3 contains 16 residues. V shed 5 bases and J 0 bases; nucleotides not matched to a gene: 7. The CDR3 DNA is TGTGCCAGCAGCCACAGGGGTGGAAGCTCCTACAATGAGCAGTTCTTC. Encoded protein: CASSHRGGSSYNEQFF.

This chain uses TRBV4-2 with TRBJ2-3, with 8 positions matching TRBD2. Germline V CDR1 and CDR2: LGHNA, YNFKEQ. V shed 2 bases and J 1 base; nucleotides not matched to a gene: 5. CDR3 length: 16 residues. DNA for the CDR3: TGTGCCAGCAGCCAACAAGCGGGGGACCGCACAGATACGCAGTATTTT. Amino acid sequence: CASSQQAGDRTDTQYF.

This chain links TRBV6-4 with TRBJ1-1; 7 bases are a match to TRBD1. CDR1 and CDR2 (germline): MRHNA, SNTAGT. Trimming cost V 5 bases and J 4 bases; bases outside gene matches: 7. This CDR3 has 14 amino acids. The CDR3 loop is CASSPGTEGTEAFF. CDR3 nucleotide sequence: TGTGCCAGCAGTCCCGGGACAGAGGGCACTGAAGCTTTCTTT.

The chain has TRBV5-4 and TRBJ2-1, with 9 bases fitting TRBD1. Germline assignment: CDR1 SGHNT and CDR2 YYREEE (reference sequence). The CDR3 contains 15 residues. V trimming: 4 bases; J trimming: 3 bases; junction bases outside the gene matches: 5. The CDR3 loop reads CASSPRQGGYNEQFF. CDR3 DNA: TGTGCCAGCAGCCCGAGACAGGGGGGCTACAATGAGCAGTTCTTC.

This clone was seen at least ten times. V usage is TRBV30 and J usage is TRBJ1-1; D not resolved. Germline V gene lookup returns CDR1 GTSNPN and CDR2 SVGIG (reference sequence). CDR3 length equals 14 residues. Trimming cost V 1 base and J 2 bases, with 11 bases left between them. In nucleotides, the CDR3 is TGTGCCTGGAGTGGTCGAGGAATCAACACTGAAGCTTTCTTT. Protein sequence: CAWSGRGINTEAFF.

V gene TRBV3-1 (or the pseudogene TRBV3-2) combines with J gene TRBJ2-2, with D maybe TRBD2 (6 bases). Germline V gene sequence: CDR1 LGHDT, CDR2 YNNKEL (reference sequence). This CDR3 is 14 amino acids long. V lost 1 base and J 7 bases, leaving 10 bases between the germline ends. CDR3 in amino acids: CASSQGTGDGELFF. CDR3 bases: TGTGCCAGCAGCCAAGGGACGGGGGACGGGGAGCTGTTTTTT.

CDR3 bases: TGTGCCAGCAGCTTAAAGGGGAGTGGAAGCGGGGGATACAATGAGCAGTTCTTC. This codes for CASSLKGSGSGGYNEQFF. V is TRBV7-3 and J is TRBJ2-1; 8 bases line up with TRBD2. CDR1 is SGHTA and CDR2 is FQGTGA in the germline V gene. This CDR3 has 18 amino acids. J was trimmed by 4 bases and V by 1 base; bases with no gene match: 12. Full variable domain (outside the CDR3, taken from reference TRBV7-3 and TRBJ2-1): GAGVSQTPSNKVTEKGKYVELRCDPISGHTALYWYRQSLGQGPEFLIYFQGTGAADDSGLPNDRFFAVRPEGSVSTLKIQRTERGDSAVYLCASSLKGSGSGGYNEQFFGPGTRLTVL.

The chain is built from TRBV21-1 and TRBJ2-7; TRBD1, the table's D call, lacks a check against the DNA. TRBV21-1 is noted as a pseudogene. The CDR3 contains 15 residues. CDR3 amino acids: CASSRTGQGEVEQYV. Here the CDR3 DNA reads TGTGCCAGCAGCAGAACCGGACAGGGAGAGGTCGAGCAGTACGTC.

As for this clone: The sample carries other DNA sequences with the same CDR3. This rearrangement joins TRBV3-1 (or the pseudogene TRBV3-2) to TRBJ1-1, with 7 bases matching TRBD1. This CDR3 has 12 amino acids. The V gene end was trimmed by 6 bases and the J gene end by 6 bases; junction bases not matched to a gene: 4. Germline CDR1 reads LGHDT; CDR2 reads YNNKEL (reference sequence). In nucleotides, the CDR3 is TGTGCCAGCAGGCAGGGACAGTCTGAAGCTTTCTTT. Translated: CASRQGQSEAFF.

The chain has TRBV6-1 and TRBJ2-5, with D maybe TRBD1 (5 bases). The V end was cut by 0 bases, the J end by 7 bases, with 12 bases between. The germline V gene encodes CDR1 MNHNS and CDR2 SASEGT. The CDR3 has 14 residues. For the CDR3, the DNA is TGTGCCAGCAGTGAAGCGACAGTAGGCGGGACCCAGTACTTC. Translation gives CASSEATVGGTQYF.

The chain recombines TRBV10-3 with TRBJ1-5; no firm D call. Between the trimmed V and J ends, which lost 0 bases and 5 bases, there was a span of 17 bases. Per the germline V gene, CDR1 is ENHRY and CDR2 is SYGVKD. The CDR3 runs 17 residues. The CDR3 nucleotides read TGTGCCATCAGTGAGTCGATAGGTGGGAGAACCGATCAGCCCCAGCATTTT. Protein sequence: CAISESIGGRTDQPQHF.